The TCR beta chain under discussion was sequenced for a study of T cell changes during pregnancy in multiple sclerosis. Produced via immunoSEQ multiplex PCR; TCRdb's table is partial and in-frame only. The table has more than 30,000 clones, roughly 90% seen once. Germline-derived CDR1 and CDR2 are LNHDA and SQIVND (reference sequence). The CDR3 has 13 amino acids. V gave up 10 bases and J gave up 4 bases, with 17 bases separating them. The receptor was derived from a female donor in good health, enrolled as a control in a pregnancy study. The J gene is TRBJ2-7, the V gene TRBV19; D is possibly TRBD2 (6 bases). The material sequenced was CD4+ T cells from peripheral blood mononuclear cells, taken in the third trimester of pregnancy. The CDR3: CATQVSAGYEQYF. The CDR3 DNA reads as TGTGCCACCCAGGTGTCCGCGGGATACGAGCAGTACTTC. The full variable domain, completed using reference TRBV19 and TRBJ2-7, is DGGITQSPKYLFRKEGQNVTLSCEQNLNHDAMYWYRQDPGQGLRLIYYSQIVNDFQKGDIAEGYSVSREKKESFPLTVTSAQKNPTAFYLCATQVSAGYEQYFGPGTRLTVT.